The 18 T cell receptor beta chains in this list originate from one sample, sequenced in a study of cytomegalovirus exposure and HLA in healthy donors. PCR employed 60 Vbeta and 13 Jbeta primers. Using immunoSEQ multiplex PCR, the repertoire was profiled, and TCRdb retains in-frame clones only, with some absent. The sample consists of some 120,000 clones, roughly 80% of them appearing once. The source material was PBMCs. These receptors came from a middle-aged man in good health and CMV-seronegative.

With regard to this clone: The same CDR3 also results from other DNA sequences found in this sample. The chain employs TRBV2 and TRBJ2-2; TRBD1 aligns across 8 bases. CDR3 length: 15 amino acids. Germline V lookup: CDR1 SNHLY, CDR2 FYNNEI. J was trimmed by 1 base and V by 4 bases; bases with no gene match: 2. The CDR3 spells CASSGQGRNTGELFF. In DNA form, the CDR3 reads TGTGCCAGCAGTGGACAGGGGCGGAACACCGGGGAGCTGTTTTTT.

The rearrangement joins TRBV5-8 to TRBJ1-5, with 9 bases identical to TRBD1. Germline CDR1 SGHTS, CDR2 YDEGEE. Germline trimming cut 5 bases from V and 3 bases from J; bases unmatched to any gene: 12. The CDR3 has 17 residues. Written as DNA, the CDR3 is TGTGCCAGCAGTTCCGGGACAGGGCCGGTGATCAATCAGCCCCAGCATTTT. As protein: CASSSGTGPVINQPQHF.

The chain recombines TRBV9 with TRBJ2-7; 7 nucleotides align to TRBD2. With 0 bases clipped from V and 4 bases from J, the junction kept 7 bases outside the gene matches. This CDR3 has 15 amino acids. Germline lookup yields CDR1 SGDLS and CDR2 YYNGEE. This CDR3 reads CASSVGSGTWYEQYF. As DNA, the CDR3 is TGTGCCAGCAGCGTAGGAAGCGGGACCTGGTACGAGCAGTACTTC.

The V gene is TRBV19, the J gene TRBJ2-1; 8 nucleotides align to TRBD2. The ends lost 3 bases at V and 7 bases at J; junction bases unmatched: 8. CDR1 LNHDA and CDR2 SQIVND come from the germline V gene (reference sequence). The CDR3 runs 15 residues. The chain's CDR3 is CASSINGGARNEQFF. The CDR3 DNA reads TGTGCCAGTAGTATCAACGGGGGGGCCAGGAATGAGCAGTTCTTC.

The chain combines TRBV29-1 with TRBJ1-5, with 9 positions matching TRBD1. The CDR3 runs to 12 residues. J was trimmed by 5 bases and V by 6 bases; bases with no gene match: 2. Germline CDR1 reads SQVTM; CDR2 reads ANQGSEA. CDR3 amino acids: CSVRQGDQPQHF. In DNA, the CDR3 is TGCAGCGTCCGACAGGGGGATCAGCCCCAGCATTTT. The whole variable domain, remainder taken from reference TRBV29-1 and TRBJ1-5, is SAVISQKPSRDICQRGTSLTIQCQVDSQVTMMFWYRQQPGQSLTLIATANQGSEATYESGFVIDKFPISRPNLTFSTLTVSNMSPEDSSIYLCSVRQGDQPQHFGDGTRLSIL.

This sequence joins TRBV27 and TRBJ1-5, with 9 bases identical to TRBD1. In germline, CDR1 is MNHEY, CDR2 SMNVEV (reference sequence). J lost 5 bases, V lost 8 bases, and 7 bases had no gene match. The CDR3 totals 14 residues. The CDR3 loop is CASRPDRGHQPQHF. In DNA form, the CDR3 reads TGTGCCAGCCGCCCGGACAGGGGACATCAGCCCCAGCATTTT.

The rearrangement uses TRBV4-1 and TRBJ1-2; perhaps TRBD1 as D (5 bases). This CDR3 has 16 amino acids. Germline V lookup: CDR1 MGHRA, CDR2 YSYEKL. Trimming took 0 bases from V and 4 from J, leaving 15 bases between them. CDR3 sequence reads: CASSQDFGGLVYGYTF. CDR3 sequence (DNA): TGCGCCAGCAGCCAAGATTTCGGGGGTCTTGTCTATGGCTACACCTTC.

Concerning this clone itself: One end of the junction fails to match germline, which may point to a read error. The rearrangement uses TRBV5-1 and TRBJ1-2; TRBD1 matches at 7 bases. The CDR3 consists of 17 residues. CDR1 and CDR2 (germline): SGHRS, YFSETQ. This CDR3 is CVSSLEGARGIGGGYTF. CDR3 coding DNA: TGCGTCAGCAGCTTGGAGGGGGCCCGCGGAATCGGTGGTGGCTACACCTTC.

V and J are TRBV6-1 and TRBJ2-7; TRBD1 matches at 8 bases. V was clipped by 5 bases and J by 3 bases; unmatched bases: 6. CDR1 and CDR2 (germline): MNHNS, SASEGT. The CDR3 contains 14 residues. CDR3 DNA sequence: TGTGCCAGCAGTCTCGACAGGGGACTCTACGAGCAGTACTTC. It is translated as CASSLDRGLYEQYF.

This sequence joins TRBV7-8 and TRBJ1-4; no definite D call. CDR1 is SGHVS, CDR2 FQNEAQ, per germline. The CDR3 consists of 14 residues. V was shortened by 1 base and J by 6 bases, with 9 bases between the two germline ends. The CDR3 coding sequence is TGTGCCAGCAGCTTAGTTTTCAGTTATGAAAAACTGTTTTTT. Its translation is CASSLVFSYEKLFF. The complete variable domain, with remaining parts taken from reference TRBV7-8 and TRBJ1-4, reads GAGVSQSPRYKVAKRGQDVALRCDPISGHVSLFWYQQALGQGPEFLTYFQNEAQLDKSGLPSDRFFAERPEGSVSTLKIQRTQQEDSAVYLCASSLVFSYEKLFFGSGTQLSVL.

The genes are TRBV7-9 and TRBJ1-2; 7 bases are a match to TRBD1. Germline CDR1 is SEHNR and CDR2 is FQNEAQ (reference sequence). V lost 1 base and J lost 3; bases outside the gene matches: 2. The length of the CDR3 is 14 residues. CDR3 sequence: CASSLGQGHYGYTF. CDR3 DNA: TGTGCCAGCAGCTTAGGACAGGGCCACTATGGCTACACCTTC.

The gene calls are TRBV11-2 and TRBJ2-1; 7 positions agree with TRBD2. Germline CDR1 reads SGHAT; CDR2 reads FQNNGV. J was trimmed by 3 bases and V by 7 bases; bases with no gene match: 6. This CDR3 is built from 14 residues. The CDR3 bases are TGTGCCAGCACTCTGGGAGGGCGCTACAATGAGCAGTTCTTC. This encodes CASTLGGRYNEQFF. Variable domain in full (rest from reference TRBV11-2 and TRBJ2-1): EAGVAQSPRYKIIEKRQSVAFWCNPISGHATLYWYQQILGQGPKLLIQFQNNGVVDDSQLPKDRFSAERLKGVDSTLKIQPAKLEDSAVYLCASTLGGRYNEQFFGPGTRLTVL.

This rearrangement joins TRBV2 to TRBJ1-5, with TRBD1 matching over 10 bases. The J segment lost 1 base and the V segment lost 7 bases, leaving 1 base of the junction unmatched. In germline, CDR1 is SNHLY, CDR2 FYNNEI. This CDR3 is 14 amino acids long. CDR3 DNA: TGTGCCAGCATGGACAGGGGGAGCAATCAGCCCCAGCATTTT. Its translation is CASMDRGSNQPQHF.

The chain carries TRBV2 and TRBJ2-7; 11 nucleotides match TRBD2. Trimming at V came to 5 bases and at J to 2 bases, leaving 2 bases not matched to a gene. Per germline, CDR1 SNHLY and CDR2 FYNNEI. The CDR3 runs 14 residues. DNA for the CDR3: TGTGCCAGCAGTTTACTAGCGGGGGCCTACGAGCAGTACTTC. Protein product: CASSLLAGAYEQYF.

The CDR3 is CASTGVYSNQPQHF. In DNA, the CDR3 is TGTGCCAGTACAGGGGTCTATAGCAATCAGCCCCAGCATTTT. The rearrangement joins TRBV19 to TRBJ1-5; D perhaps matches TRBD1 (6 bases). With 7 bases removed from V and 0 bases from J, the gap between germline ends came to 10 bases. The CDR3 contains 14 residues. Germline lookup yields CDR1 LNHDA and CDR2 SQIVND (reference sequence).

The V and J genes are TRBV5-4 and TRBJ2-1; TRBD2 is a possible D gene (5 bases). Germline V gene data show CDR1 as SGHNT and CDR2 as YYREEE (reference sequence). V was cut by 5 bases and J by 5 bases, with 14 bases left in between. CDR3 size: 14 residues. The CDR3 region is CASRTGLGDNEQFF. The CDR3 DNA reads as TGTGCCAGCAGAACGGGGTTGGGAGACAATGAGCAGTTCTTC.

This chain uses TRBV29-1 with TRBJ2-7, with D perhaps TRBD2 (5 bases). Trimming took off 5 bases at V and 0 bases at J, with 11 bases between the two ends. Germline CDR1 and CDR2: SQVTM and ANQGSEA. The CDR3 is made up of 13 amino acids. The CDR3 loop reads CSVHGMSSYEQYF. The CDR3 DNA sequence: TGCAGCGTTCACGGGATGAGCTCCTACGAGCAGTACTTC.

The chain couples TRBV19 to TRBJ2-2, with 11 bases that match TRBD2. CDR1 and CDR2 from the germline V gene are LNHDA and SQIVND (reference sequence). V lost 7 bases, J lost 4 bases, and 11 bases stayed unmatched. The CDR3 contains 17 residues. The CDR3 spells CASTSQGTSGTTGELFF. CDR3 DNA: TGTGCCAGTACCTCCCAGGGGACTAGCGGAACCACCGGGGAGCTGTTTTTT. Looking up the rest from reference TRBV19 and TRBJ2-2 gives the full variable domain: DGGITQSPKYLFRKEGQNVTLSCEQNLNHDAMYWYRQDPGQGLRLIYYSQIVNDFQKGDIAEGYSVSREKKESFPLTVTSAQKNPTAFYLCASTSQGTSGTTGELFFGEGSRLTVL.